A single sample gave rise to the 18 T cell receptor beta chains below, sequenced in a study of T-cell memory formation after mild COVID-19. TCRdb used MiXCR to reprocess the 5' RACE reads, holding one entry per CDR3 protein. The sample contains about 110,000 distinct CDR3 sequences, around a fifth of which appear only once. The sequencing input was PBMCs or a T cell subset sorted from them (not recorded which). The receptors shown here come from a man in his late teens or twenties who had mild COVID-19 (a few samples of this study predate the infection). Cell type and time point are not known.

This clonotype has more than one count but fewer than ten. The V gene is TRBV4-3, the J gene TRBJ2-5, with TRBD2 matching over 10 bases. CDR3 size: 18 residues. V lost 1 base and J lost 1; bases outside the gene matches: 9. The germline V gene encodes CDR1 LGHNA and CDR2 YSLEER. CDR3 in amino acids: CASSQGWSSGGFQETQYF. The CDR3 nucleotides are TGCGCCAGCAGCCAAGGCTGGTCTAGCGGGGGATTCCAAGAGACCCAGTACTTC.

The V call is TRBV6-1, the J call TRBJ1-4; D not certain. This CDR3 has 16 residues. V was shortened by 4 bases and J by 0 bases, with 12 bases between the two germline ends. Germline CDR1 and CDR2: MNHNS and SASEGT. The CDR3 DNA reads TGTGCCAGCAGTGTGCGGGGATTTGCAACTAATGAAAAACTGTTTTTT. Translated, it gives CASSVRGFATNEKLFF.

This clonotype was seen only a few times. The gene calls are TRBV18 and TRBJ2-3, with D possibly being TRBD2 (5 bases). The CDR3 totals 14 residues. V was pared by 3 bases and J by 4 bases, with 11 bases between. Germline CDR1 and CDR2: KGHSH and LQKENI. CDR3 sequence (DNA): TGTGCCAGCTCACCGGAGCGGTTCTCAGATACGCAGTATTTT. This gives the protein CASSPERFSDTQYF.

The chain uses TRBV7-9 and TRBJ1-2; TRBD1 agrees at 8 bases. This CDR3 comprises 17 residues. CDR1 and CDR2 (germline): SEHNR, FQNEAQ (reference sequence). V trimming: 2 bases; J trimming: 2 bases; junction bases outside the gene matches: 10. The CDR3 DNA reads as TGTGCCAGCAGCTTAAGCGACCTCCCAGGGGGCAACTATGGCTACACCTTC. This translates into CASSLSDLPGGNYGYTF. The full variable domain, in which reference TRBV7-9 and TRBJ1-2 provide the parts outside the CDR3, is DTGVSQNPRHKITKRGQNVTFRCDPISEHNRLYWYRQTLGQGPEFLTYFQNEAQLEKSRLLSDRFSAERPKGSFSTLEIQRTEQGDSAMYLCASSLSDLPGGNYGYTFGSGTRLTVV.

This CDR3 is CASSSQDRWDEQYF. CDR3 nucleotides: TGTGCCAGCAGCTCCCAGGACAGGTGGGACGAGCAGTACTTC. The rearrangement joins TRBV21-1 to TRBJ2-7; the D call in the table, TRBD1, was not verified against the DNA. TRBV21-1 is recorded as a pseudogene. The CDR3 has 14 residues.

This chain connects TRBV27 to TRBJ2-2; 7 bases align to TRBD1. V trimming: 2 bases; J trimming: 6 bases; junction bases outside the gene matches: 6. This CDR3 contains 15 residues. CDR1 and CDR2 (germline): MNHEY, SMNVEV (reference sequence). The CDR3 DNA reads as TGTGCCAGCAGTTTAGGGCAGGGGGTCCCCGGGGAGCTGTTTTTT. It yields the protein CASSLGQGVPGELFF.

This clonotype was seen at least ten times. The V and J genes are TRBV7-3 and TRBJ2-5, with 8 bases lining up with TRBD2. The length of the CDR3 is 17 residues. The J segment lost 5 bases and the V segment lost 1 base, leaving 12 bases of the junction unmatched. Germline V gives CDR1 SGHTA, CDR2 FQGTGA. Here the CDR3 reads CASSLRGLGDSPETQYF. CDR3 in DNA: TGTGCCAGCAGCTTAAGGGGACTAGGAGATAGTCCGGAGACCCAGTACTTC.

Here the CDR3 DNA reads TGTGCCAGCAGCCCCTCCGAGGGGGAGTATGAGCAGTACTTC. It is translated as CASSPSEGEYEQYF. The rearrangement links TRBV5-6 to TRBJ2-7; TRBD1 is a possible D gene (6 bases). The CDR3 covers 14 residues. In germline, CDR1 is SGHDT, CDR2 YYEEEE. The V end lost 4 bases, the J end lost 7 bases, and 18 bases lay between the germline ends.

The rearrangement links TRBV7-9 to TRBJ2-5; D remains ambiguous. Germline assignment: CDR1 SEHNR and CDR2 FQNEAQ (reference sequence). Trimming removed 3 bases from V and 4 bases from J, with 3 bases in between. The CDR3 totals 11 residues. In nucleotides, the CDR3 is TGTGCCAGCAGCTTCGCAGAGACCCAGTACTTC. This encodes CASSFAETQYF.

The count of this clonotype is one. The chain is built from TRBV4-1 and TRBJ1-1; D is perhaps TRBD1 (5 bases). CDR1 is MGHRA and CDR2 is YSYEKL in the germline V gene. CDR3 length equals 14 residues. V lost 4 bases and J 3 bases, leaving 12 bases between the germline ends. CDR3 DNA: TGCGCCAGCAGCCCTTGGGGGGAGGACACTGAAGCTTTCTTT. Translation gives CASSPWGEDTEAFF.

The chain links TRBV12-3 or TRBV12-4 to TRBJ1-3; D not certain. Deletions cut 11 bases from V and 8 bases from J, with 13 bases between. The CDR3 length is 11 residues. In nucleotides, the CDR3 is TGTGCCTCGCGGACCGAGGACACCATATATTTT. Translating it yields CASRTEDTIYF.

This clonotype was recorded a few times. The V call is TRBV4-3, the J call TRBJ2-2, with D tentatively TRBD2 (5 bases). V dropped 0 bases and J dropped 6 bases, with 14 bases sitting between them. The CDR3 runs 16 residues. Germline assignment: CDR1 LGHNA and CDR2 YSLEER. CDR3 in amino acids: CASSQDVGVSSGELFF. CDR3 nucleotide sequence: TGCGCCAGCAGCCAAGATGTGGGAGTCAGTTCCGGGGAGCTGTTTTTT.

This clonotype has more than one count but fewer than ten. This chain links TRBV27 with TRBJ1-1; a possible D gene is TRBD1 (5 bases). CDR1 is MNHEY, CDR2 SMNVEV, per germline (reference sequence). The ends were cut back, 5 bases at V and 4 bases at J, with 11 bases in the middle. The CDR3 is made up of 13 amino acids. The CDR3 is CASSGAGVTEAFF. The CDR3 DNA follows: TGTGCCAGCAGTGGGGCGGGGGTCACTGAAGCTTTCTTT.

The rearrangement links TRBV7-7 to TRBJ2-7; 8 bases match TRBD1. V shed 8 bases and J 7 bases; nucleotides not matched to a gene: 4. CDR3 length equals 11 residues. CDR1 and CDR2 from the germline V gene are SSHAT and FNYEAQ (reference sequence). The CDR3 sequence is CASGTGREQYF. In DNA, the CDR3 is TGTGCCAGCGGGACAGGCCGGGAGCAGTACTTC.

The table lists this clonotype with a few counts. The chain has TRBV7-3 and TRBJ2-3, with D perhaps being TRBD1 or TRBD2 (5 bases each). Germline-derived CDR1 and CDR2 are SGHTA and FQGTGA. Trimming cost V 8 bases and J 1 base, with 7 bases left between them. There are 12 residues in the CDR3. The DNA of the CDR3 is TGTGCCAGCGGGGACCGCACAGATACGCAGTATTTT. Encoded protein: CASGDRTDTQYF.

The chain recombines TRBV15 with TRBJ2-5; no clear D gene. Trimming took 5 bases from V and 7 from J, leaving 23 bases between them. The germline V gene encodes CDR1 LNHNV and CDR2 YYDKDF (reference sequence). The CDR3 extends over 16 amino acids. The CDR3, as DNA: TGTGCCACCAGCCGCGGAATGGGCCCCCAAGCAAGGACCCAGTACTTC. Translated, it gives CATSRGMGPQARTQYF.

In this sample, this clonotype turned up a few times. This sequence joins TRBV6-2 or TRBV6-3 and TRBJ2-5, with 11 bases lining up with TRBD2. This CDR3 contains 15 residues. From germline, CDR1 is MNHEY and CDR2 SVGEGT. Trimming cost V 5 bases and J 0 bases; bases outside gene matches: 2. The CDR3, as DNA: TGTGCCAGCAGTCCGGGACTAGCGGACCAAGAGACCCAGTACTTC. The encoded protein is CASSPGLADQETQYF.

The genes are TRBV4-1 and TRBJ1-2, with 7 bases aligning to TRBD1. The V gene's germline CDR1 is MGHRA and CDR2 YSYEKL. V trimming: 0 bases; J trimming: 7 bases; junction bases outside the gene matches: 11. This CDR3 spans 16 amino acids. CDR3 coding DNA: TGCGCCAGCAGCCAAGATATGACAGGGTATAGCGGTGGCTACACCTTC. This translates into CASSQDMTGYSGGYTF.